The 2 T cell receptor beta chains reported below all come from one sample, sequenced in a study of blood T cells in healthy people across ages. A J-beta primer mix and a sample-barcoded 5' primer were used in a second PCR of about 7 to 12 cycles. TCRdb re-called the 5' RACE reads with MiXCR, one entry per CDR3 protein. The sample includes around 1,500,000 distinct CDR3 sequences, around two fifths of them seen just once. Sequenced sample: blood. The receptors here all came from a woman aged 18 to 35 in good health.

The sample holds a few counts of this clonotype. DNA of the CDR3: TGTGCCAGCAGCTCAGGGCCGTATCCGGGCGGCTACACCTTC. Translated, it gives CASSSGPYPGGYTF. V is TRBV7-2 and J is TRBJ1-2; tentative D call: TRBD1 (5 bases). V was trimmed by 4 bases and J by 8 bases, leaving 17 bases between them. The CDR3 runs to 14 residues. Germline values: CDR1 SGHTA, CDR2 FQGNSA.

The chain uses TRBV24-1 and TRBJ2-5, with D maybe TRBD2 (5 bases). From germline, CDR1 is KGHDR and CDR2 SFDVKD. The CDR3 is 12 residues long. Trimming removed 6 bases at V and 5 bases at J, with 9 bases between. The CDR3 sequence: CATSWTGETQYF. Written as DNA, the CDR3 is TGTGCCACCAGTTGGACTGGGGAGACCCAGTACTTC.